Shown below are 29 T cell receptor beta chains from a single sample sequenced in a study of cytotoxic CD8 clonotypes in ibrutinib-treated CLL. Only in-frame clones appear in the TCRdb table, and some are missing; sequencing was by immunoSEQ multiplex PCR. Of under 300,000 clones in the sample, roughly 70% were seen once. The sample consisted of PBMCs, taken after 24 months of ibrutinib treatment. The source of these receptors is a human donor with chronic lymphocytic leukemia.

This chain joins TRBV18 and TRBJ1-1; D perhaps matches TRBD1 (5 bases). Germline V gene data show CDR1 as KGHSH and CDR2 as LQKENI. Trimming left V 2 bases short and J 0 bases short, with 10 bases between. The CDR3 is 15 residues long. Here the CDR3 DNA reads TGTGCCAGCTCACCATTGACAGCTATGAACACTGAAGCTTTCTTT. This gives the protein CASSPLTAMNTEAFF.

The genes are TRBV19 and TRBJ2-5; D is uncertain. Germline V gene data show CDR1 as LNHDA and CDR2 as SQIVND (reference sequence). The CDR3 spans 12 residues. Between the trimmed V and J ends, which lost 6 bases and 5 bases, there was a span of 10 bases. CDR3 DNA: TGTGCCAGTAGGGCCCAAACGGAGACCCAGTACTTC. Protein: CASRAQTETQYF.

The J gene is TRBJ2-7, the V gene TRBV29-1; D may be TRBD2 (7 bases). Germline V gene lookup returns CDR1 SQVTM and CDR2 ANQGSEA. Trimming left V 1 base short and J 5 bases short, with 21 bases between. There are 16 residues in the CDR3. The CDR3 region is CSVEGVRGLPSNEQYF. In DNA form, the CDR3 reads TGCAGCGTTGAAGGGGTCAGGGGACTACCATCGAACGAGCAGTACTTC.

This clone has a handful of counts. The rearrangement uses TRBV6-5 and TRBJ2-4; no firm D call. This CDR3 is built from 12 residues. The V gene lost 7 bases and the J gene lost 7 bases, with 11 bases spanning the gap. The germline gives CDR1 MNHEY, CDR2 SVGAGI. CDR3 loop: CASTTPPNIQYF. The CDR3 DNA reads as TGTGCCAGCACCACCCCGCCCAACATTCAGTACTTC.

This clone occurred a few times. The sample has other DNA sequences that encode this CDR3 too. V and J are TRBV7-3 and TRBJ2-3; D may be TRBD2 (6 bases). The germline V gene encodes CDR1 SGHTA and CDR2 FQGTGA. V was pared by 5 bases and J by 4 bases, with 16 bases between. The CDR3 covers 15 residues. DNA of the CDR3: TGTGCCAGCAGCCTACGGGGGAGAGGGGCAGATACGCAGTATTTT. It yields the protein CASSLRGRGADTQYF.

The chain is built from TRBV7-3 and TRBJ2-1, with 8 bases that match TRBD2. The CDR3 has 15 amino acids. The germline CDR1 and CDR2 sequences are SGHTA and FQGTGA. V lost 2 bases to trimming and J lost 4 bases; unmatched junction nucleotides: 4. CDR3 in DNA: TGTGCCAGCAGCTTAGGGGCGGGAGGATACAATGAGCAGTTCTTC. This encodes CASSLGAGGYNEQFF. Combining the CDR3 with reference TRBV7-3 and TRBJ2-1 gives the whole variable domain GAGVSQTPSNKVTEKGKYVELRCDPISGHTALYWYRQSLGQGPEFLIYFQGTGAADDSGLPNDRFFAVRPEGSVSTLKIQRTERGDSAVYLCASSLGAGGYNEQFFGPGTRLTVL.

The chain carries TRBV10-3 and TRBJ2-1; D ambiguous. The CDR3 has 14 amino acids. Between the trimmed V and J ends, which lost 1 base and 7 bases, there was a span of 11 bases. Germline V gene data show CDR1 as ENHRY and CDR2 as SYGVKD. The CDR3 sequence is CAISELASLNEQFF. The CDR3 DNA is TGTGCCATCAGTGAGTTGGCCAGCTTGAATGAGCAGTTCTTC.

This chain joins TRBV27 and TRBJ1-5; D is ambiguous. Germline CDR1 reads MNHEY; CDR2 reads SMNVEV (reference sequence). The CDR3 covers 17 residues. V shed 2 bases and J shed 4 bases, with 18 bases lying between them. Here the CDR3 reads CASSLPVRAVPNQPQHF. The DNA of the CDR3 is TGTGCCAGCAGTTTACCCGTTCGGGCAGTCCCTAATCAGCCCCAGCATTTT.

This chain joins TRBV19 and TRBJ1-2; no clear D. The CDR3 has 12 residues. CDR1 LNHDA and CDR2 SQIVND come from the germline V gene (reference sequence). Trimming removed 2 bases at V and 3 bases at J, with 4 bases between. This CDR3 is CASSISDYGYTF. The CDR3 DNA sequence: TGTGCCAGTAGTATATCTGACTATGGCTACACCTTC.

This clone came up once. The rearrangement uses TRBV10-3 and TRBJ2-2; D may correspond to TRBD1 or TRBD2 (6 bases each). The length of the CDR3 is 14 residues. V shed 8 bases and J shed 3 bases, with 13 bases lying between them. From germline, CDR1 is ENHRY and CDR2 SYGVKD. The CDR3 protein is CAIARGRDTGELFF. Here the CDR3 DNA reads TGTGCCATCGCCCGGGGGCGCGACACCGGGGAGCTGTTTTTT.

V gene TRBV27 combines with J gene TRBJ2-6; TRBD2 might be the D (5 bases). The CDR3 runs to 18 residues. Germline V gene data show CDR1 as MNHEY and CDR2 as SMNVEV (reference sequence). The V gene lost 5 bases and the J gene lost 0 bases, with 17 bases spanning the gap. CDR3 coding DNA: TGTGCCAGCAGTCCTGCCCCGATGGGGAGCTCTGGGGCCAACGTCCTGACTTTC. Translation gives CASSPAPMGSSGANVLTF.

The genes are TRBV5-1 and TRBJ2-5; 10 nucleotides align to TRBD2. With 4 bases clipped from V and 4 bases from J, the junction kept 10 bases outside the gene matches. CDR3 length: 16 amino acids. Germline CDR1 SGHRS, CDR2 YFSETQ. The CDR3 nucleotides read TGCGCCAGCAGCACCGGGACTAGCGCCAGTATAGAGACCCAGTACTTC. Translating it yields CASSTGTSASIETQYF.

In its sample, this clone was seen a few times. The chain joins TRBV7-9 to TRBJ2-7, with 10 bases fitting TRBD2. Trimming cost V 5 bases and J 6 bases; bases outside gene matches: 7. Germline assignment: CDR1 SEHNR and CDR2 FQNEAQ (reference sequence). This CDR3 region has 14 residues. The CDR3 bases are TGTGCCAGCAGCGCAACTAGCGGGACGGGCGAGCAGTACTTC. Protein: CASSATSGTGEQYF.

This rearrangement joins TRBV4-2 to TRBJ2-7; 11 positions match TRBD2. CDR1 LGHNA and CDR2 YNFKEQ come from the germline V gene. V shed 0 bases, J shed 2 bases, and the junction held 3 bases outside the gene matches. The CDR3 length is 16 residues. The CDR3 region has the DNA TGTGCCAGCAGCCAAGATGGGACTAGCGGAGCCTACGAGCAGTACTTC. Encoded protein: CASSQDGTSGAYEQYF.

This clone came up a few times. The rearrangement uses TRBV6-5 and TRBJ1-1, with D unclear. Trimming pared 5 bases from V and 0 bases from J, leaving 7 bases between. The CDR3 sequence is 13 residues long. The germline gives CDR1 MNHEY, CDR2 SVGAGI. The CDR3 DNA sequence: TGTGCCAGCAGTGTAGGGTTGAACACTGAAGCTTTCTTT. It encodes CASSVGLNTEAFF.

This clone came up a few times. This rearrangement joins TRBV29-1 to TRBJ1-2, with D perhaps TRBD1 (6 bases). V shed 4 bases and J shed 4 bases, with 13 bases lying between them. The CDR3 spans 13 residues. CDR1 and CDR2 (germline): SQVTM, ANQGSEA. This CDR3 is CSVAPGQSYGYTF. CDR3 coding DNA: TGCAGCGTTGCGCCTGGACAGTCCTATGGCTACACCTTC.

This chain links TRBV6-5 with TRBJ2-7, with D unclear. The CDR3 loop spans 14 amino acids. From germline, CDR1 is MNHEY and CDR2 SVGAGI. V was trimmed by 0 bases and J by 2 bases, leaving 8 bases between them. The CDR3 spells CASSYSRGAYEQYF. The CDR3 DNA reads TGTGCCAGCAGTTACTCCCGCGGCGCCTACGAGCAGTACTTC.

The V call is TRBV9, the J call TRBJ1-5; TRBD1 matches 7 bases. J lost 0 bases, V lost 4 bases, and 4 bases had no gene match. Per germline, CDR1 SGDLS and CDR2 YYNGEE. This CDR3 region has 15 residues. The CDR3 region is CASSPRDSSNQPQHF. The DNA for the CDR3 is TGTGCCAGCAGCCCCCGGGACAGTAGCAATCAGCCCCAGCATTTT.

The J gene is TRBJ1-2, the V gene TRBV6-6; 10 bases match TRBD1. Germline V CDR1 and CDR2: MNHNY, SVGAGI (reference sequence). The CDR3 has 15 residues. V was pared by 5 bases and J by 4 bases, with 7 bases of the junction left unmatched. As DNA, the CDR3 is TGTGCCAGCAGTGTAGACAGGGGGCGCGGCTATGGCTACACCTTC. Translated: CASSVDRGRGYGYTF.

This chain uses TRBV4-1 with TRBJ2-7; D call uncertain. V lost 0 bases and J lost 3, with 12 bases in between. Germline V gives CDR1 MGHRA, CDR2 YSYEKL. The CDR3 extends over 15 amino acids. As DNA, the CDR3 is TGCGCCAGCAGCCAAGATAGAGACACCTACTACGAGCAGTACTTC. Amino acids: CASSQDRDTYYEQYF.

This rearrangement joins TRBV30 to TRBJ2-7; D is perhaps TRBD1 (6 bases). V was pared by 3 bases and J by 6 bases, with 12 bases between. This CDR3 is built from 12 residues. The V gene's germline CDR1 is GTSNPN and CDR2 SVGIG (reference sequence). This CDR3 reads CAWSQQGSEQYF. CDR3 sequence (DNA): TGTGCCTGGAGCCAACAGGGTTCCGAGCAGTACTTC.

The V gene is TRBV18, the J gene TRBJ2-7, with a possible D match to TRBD1 (5 bases). V lost 3 bases to trimming and J lost 3 bases, with 15 bases between them. The CDR3 length is 15 residues. Germline CDR1 reads KGHSH; CDR2 reads LQKENI. The DNA for the CDR3 is TGTGCCAGCTCACCTGATCAACAGGCTATCTACGAGCAGTACTTC. It specifies CASSPDQQAIYEQYF.

This chain links TRBV4-1 with TRBJ2-1; D perhaps matches TRBD2 (6 bases). The germline V gene has CDR1 MGHRA and CDR2 YSYEKL. The CDR3 length is 14 residues. Trimming took off 6 bases at V and 9 bases at J, with 18 bases between the two ends. The CDR3 sequence is CASSQSPGDGEQFF. The CDR3 nucleotides read TGCGCCAGCAGTCAGTCCCCGGGAGACGGTGAGCAGTTCTTC.

The chain couples TRBV30 to TRBJ2-4; D gene uncertain. Germline CDR1 is GTSNPN and CDR2 is SVGIG (reference sequence). With 3 bases removed from V and 0 bases from J, the gap between germline ends came to 9 bases. The CDR3 is 14 residues long. CDR3 amino acids: CAWRPRLAKNIQYF. Here the CDR3 DNA reads TGTGCCTGGAGGCCTCGCCTAGCCAAAAACATTCAGTACTTC.

Points on this clone: Other DNA sequences in this specimen translate into the identical CDR3. The J gene is TRBJ2-1, the V gene TRBV6-5; D is uncertain. Germline loops: CDR1 MNHEY, CDR2 SVGAGI. Trimming stripped 2 bases from V and 6 bases from J, with 5 bases between. The CDR3 extends over 12 amino acids. This chain's CDR3 is CASSYGLNEQFF. In DNA form, the CDR3 reads TGTGCCAGCAGTTACGGGCTCAATGAGCAGTTCTTC.

This chain connects TRBV7-2 to TRBJ2-7; D is undetermined. Germline V gene sequence: CDR1 SGHTA, CDR2 FQGNSA. The CDR3 extends over 15 amino acids. V lost 3 bases to trimming and J lost 1 base, with 13 bases between them. The CDR3 reads CASSLTRTASYEQYF. The CDR3, as DNA: TGTGCCAGCAGCTTGACGAGGACGGCGTCCTACGAGCAGTACTTC.

V usage is TRBV7-9 and J usage is TRBJ1-2; 10 bases agree with TRBD1. The V and J ends lost 4 bases and 4 bases, in that order; junction bases with no gene match: 3. Germline loops: CDR1 SEHNR, CDR2 FQNEAQ (reference sequence). This CDR3 is built from 14 residues. DNA of the CDR3: TGTGCCAGCAGCTCCGGACAGGGGGGCTATGGCTACACCTTC. Protein product: CASSSGQGGYGYTF.

The rearrangement joins TRBV7-2 to TRBJ2-4, with D maybe TRBD2 (6 bases). The CDR3 contains 16 residues. V lost 1 base, J lost 0 bases, and 10 bases lay in between. CDR1 and CDR2 (germline): SGHTA, FQGNSA. The CDR3 region is CASSLGGVEAKNIQYF. The CDR3 region has the DNA TGTGCCAGCAGCTTAGGGGGGGTTGAAGCCAAAAACATTCAGTACTTC.

V gene TRBV28 combines with J gene TRBJ2-1; TRBD2 matches 7 bases. Looked up from germline, CDR1 is MDHEN and CDR2 is SYDVKM. V lost 4 bases, J lost 0 bases, and 12 bases stayed unmatched. CDR3 length: 18 residues. CDR3: CASSWSSGRPTSYNEQFF. CDR3 nucleotides: TGTGCCAGCAGTTGGAGTAGCGGGCGGCCCACCTCCTACAATGAGCAGTTCTTC.